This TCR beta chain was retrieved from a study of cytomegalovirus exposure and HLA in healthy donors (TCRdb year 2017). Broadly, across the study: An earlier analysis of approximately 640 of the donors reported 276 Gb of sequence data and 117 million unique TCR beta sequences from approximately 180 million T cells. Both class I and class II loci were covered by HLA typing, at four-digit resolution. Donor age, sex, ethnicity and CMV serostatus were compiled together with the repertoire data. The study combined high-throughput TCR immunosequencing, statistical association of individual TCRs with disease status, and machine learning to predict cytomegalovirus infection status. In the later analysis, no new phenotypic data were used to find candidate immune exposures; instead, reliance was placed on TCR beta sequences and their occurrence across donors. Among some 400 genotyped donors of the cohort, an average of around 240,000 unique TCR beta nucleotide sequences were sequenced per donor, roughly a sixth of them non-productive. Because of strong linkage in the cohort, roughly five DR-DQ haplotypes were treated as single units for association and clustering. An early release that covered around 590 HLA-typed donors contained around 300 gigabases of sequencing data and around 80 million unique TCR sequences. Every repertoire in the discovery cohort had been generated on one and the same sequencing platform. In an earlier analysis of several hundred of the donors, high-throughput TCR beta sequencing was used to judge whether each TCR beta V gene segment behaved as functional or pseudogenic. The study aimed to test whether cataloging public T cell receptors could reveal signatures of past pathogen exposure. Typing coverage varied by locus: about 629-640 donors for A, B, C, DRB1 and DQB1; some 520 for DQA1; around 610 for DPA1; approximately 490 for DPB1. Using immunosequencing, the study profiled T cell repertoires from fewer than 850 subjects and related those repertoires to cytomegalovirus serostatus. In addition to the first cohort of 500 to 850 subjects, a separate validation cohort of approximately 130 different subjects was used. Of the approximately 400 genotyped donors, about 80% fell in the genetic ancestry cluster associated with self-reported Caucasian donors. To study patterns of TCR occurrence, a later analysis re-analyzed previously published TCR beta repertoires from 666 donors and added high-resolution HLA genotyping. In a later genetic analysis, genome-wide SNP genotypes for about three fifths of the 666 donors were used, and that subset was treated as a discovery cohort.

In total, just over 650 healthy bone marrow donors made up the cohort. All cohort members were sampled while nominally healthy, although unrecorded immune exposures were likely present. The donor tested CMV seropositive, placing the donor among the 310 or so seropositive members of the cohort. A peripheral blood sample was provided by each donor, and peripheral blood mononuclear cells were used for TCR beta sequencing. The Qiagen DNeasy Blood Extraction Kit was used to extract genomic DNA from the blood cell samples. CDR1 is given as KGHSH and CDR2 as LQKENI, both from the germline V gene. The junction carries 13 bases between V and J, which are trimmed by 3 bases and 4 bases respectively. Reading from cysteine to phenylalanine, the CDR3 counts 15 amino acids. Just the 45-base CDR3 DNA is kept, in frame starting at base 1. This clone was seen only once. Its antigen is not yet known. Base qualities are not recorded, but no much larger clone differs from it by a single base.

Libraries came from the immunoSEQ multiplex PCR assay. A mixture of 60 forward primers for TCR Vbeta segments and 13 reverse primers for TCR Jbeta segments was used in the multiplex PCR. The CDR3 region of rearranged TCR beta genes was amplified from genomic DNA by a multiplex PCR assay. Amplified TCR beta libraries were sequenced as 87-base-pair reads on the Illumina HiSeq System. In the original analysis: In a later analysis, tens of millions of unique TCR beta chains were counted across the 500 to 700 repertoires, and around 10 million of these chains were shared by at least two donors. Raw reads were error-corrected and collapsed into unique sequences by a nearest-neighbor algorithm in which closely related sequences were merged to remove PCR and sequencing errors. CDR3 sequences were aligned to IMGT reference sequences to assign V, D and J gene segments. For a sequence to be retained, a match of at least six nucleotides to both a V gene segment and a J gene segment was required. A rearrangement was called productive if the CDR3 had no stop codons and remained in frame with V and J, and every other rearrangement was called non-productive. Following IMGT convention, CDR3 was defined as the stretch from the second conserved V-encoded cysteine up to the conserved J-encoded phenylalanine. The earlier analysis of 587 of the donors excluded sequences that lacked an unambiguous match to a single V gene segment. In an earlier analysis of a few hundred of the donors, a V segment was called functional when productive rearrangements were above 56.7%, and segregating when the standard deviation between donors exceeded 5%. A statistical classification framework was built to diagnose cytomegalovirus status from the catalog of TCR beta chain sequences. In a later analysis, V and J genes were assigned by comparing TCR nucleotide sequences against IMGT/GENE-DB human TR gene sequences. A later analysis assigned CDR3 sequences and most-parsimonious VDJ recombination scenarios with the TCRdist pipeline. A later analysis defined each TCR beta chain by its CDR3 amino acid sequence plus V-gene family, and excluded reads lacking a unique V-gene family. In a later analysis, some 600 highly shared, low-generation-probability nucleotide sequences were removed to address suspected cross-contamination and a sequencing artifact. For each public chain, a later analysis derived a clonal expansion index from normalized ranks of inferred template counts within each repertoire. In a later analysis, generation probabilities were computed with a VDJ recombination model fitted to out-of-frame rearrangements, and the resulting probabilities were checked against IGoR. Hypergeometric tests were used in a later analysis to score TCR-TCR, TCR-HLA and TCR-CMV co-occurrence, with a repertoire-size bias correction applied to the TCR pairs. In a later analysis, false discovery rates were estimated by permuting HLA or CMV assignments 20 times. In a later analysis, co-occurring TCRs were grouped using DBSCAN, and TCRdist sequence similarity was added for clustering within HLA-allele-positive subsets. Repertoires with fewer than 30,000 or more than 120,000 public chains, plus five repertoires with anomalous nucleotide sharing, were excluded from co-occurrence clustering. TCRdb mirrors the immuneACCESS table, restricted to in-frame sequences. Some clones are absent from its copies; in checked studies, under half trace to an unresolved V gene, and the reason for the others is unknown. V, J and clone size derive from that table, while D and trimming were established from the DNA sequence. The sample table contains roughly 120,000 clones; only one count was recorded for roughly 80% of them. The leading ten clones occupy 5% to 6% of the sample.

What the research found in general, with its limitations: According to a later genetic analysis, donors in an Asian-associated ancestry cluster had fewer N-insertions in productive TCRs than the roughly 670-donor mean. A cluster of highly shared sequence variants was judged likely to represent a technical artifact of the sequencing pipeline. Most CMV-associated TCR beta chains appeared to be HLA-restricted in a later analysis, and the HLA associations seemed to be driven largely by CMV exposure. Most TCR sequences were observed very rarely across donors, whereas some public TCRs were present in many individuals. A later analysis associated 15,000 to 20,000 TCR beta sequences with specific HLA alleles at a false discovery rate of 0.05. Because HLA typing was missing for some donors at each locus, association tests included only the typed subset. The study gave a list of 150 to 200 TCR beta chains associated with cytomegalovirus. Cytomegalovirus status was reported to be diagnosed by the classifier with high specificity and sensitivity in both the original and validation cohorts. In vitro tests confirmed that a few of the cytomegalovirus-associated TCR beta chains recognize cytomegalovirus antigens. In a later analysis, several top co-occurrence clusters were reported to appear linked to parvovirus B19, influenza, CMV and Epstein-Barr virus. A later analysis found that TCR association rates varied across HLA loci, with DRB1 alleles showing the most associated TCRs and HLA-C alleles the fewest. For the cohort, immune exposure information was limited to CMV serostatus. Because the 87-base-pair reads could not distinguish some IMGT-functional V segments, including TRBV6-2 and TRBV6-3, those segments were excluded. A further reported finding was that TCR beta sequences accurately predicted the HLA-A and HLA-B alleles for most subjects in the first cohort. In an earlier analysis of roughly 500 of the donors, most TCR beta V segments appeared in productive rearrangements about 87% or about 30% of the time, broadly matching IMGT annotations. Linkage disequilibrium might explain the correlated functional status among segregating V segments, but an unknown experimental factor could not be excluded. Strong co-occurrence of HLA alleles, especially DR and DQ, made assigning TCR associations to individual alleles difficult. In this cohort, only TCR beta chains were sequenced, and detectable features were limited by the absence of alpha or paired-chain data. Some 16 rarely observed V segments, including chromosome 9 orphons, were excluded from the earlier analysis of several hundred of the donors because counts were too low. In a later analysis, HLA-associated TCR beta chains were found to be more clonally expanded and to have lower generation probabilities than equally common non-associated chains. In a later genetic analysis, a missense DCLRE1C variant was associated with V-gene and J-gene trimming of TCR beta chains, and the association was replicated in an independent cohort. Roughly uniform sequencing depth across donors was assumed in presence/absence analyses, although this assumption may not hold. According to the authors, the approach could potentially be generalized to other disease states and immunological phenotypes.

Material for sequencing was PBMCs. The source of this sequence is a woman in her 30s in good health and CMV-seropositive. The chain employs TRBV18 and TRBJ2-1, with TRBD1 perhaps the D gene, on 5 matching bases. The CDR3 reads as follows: CASSPSRRGYNEQFF. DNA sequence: TGTGCCAGCTCACCCTCAAGAAGGGGTTACAATGAGCAGTTCTTC.